This T cell receptor (beta chain) was recovered during a study of CD8+ T cells in alopecia areata. Whole-study results and caveats: The study found TCR sharing across patients less clear than in mice, possibly for HLA reasons. Relative to normal scalp, lesional scalp, especially alopecia totalis/universalis, showed higher clonality. Scalp data also include sequences from resident alphabeta T cells of normal skin.

CDR1 and CDR2 (germline): SNHLY, FYNNEI. V gave up 4 bases and J gave up 5 bases, with 14 bases separating them. CDR3 length equals 14 residues. To note about this clone: Its specificity is not known.

Researchers took lesional scalp punch biopsies and peripheral blood from people who were alopecia areata patients. Sequencing templates came from extracted RNA that was reverse transcribed into cDNA. The method was immunoSEQ multiplex PCR; TCRdb's version includes in-frame clones alone and lacks a portion of them. The table records 200,000 to 250,000 clones, around 62% of them present only once. V usage is TRBV2 and J usage is TRBJ2-5; D call uncertain. Here the sequenced sample was CD4+ T cells sorted from blood, taken at week 0. This sequence originates from a human donor with alopecia areata. The CDR3 is CASSVEALYETQYF. The CDR3 DNA reads as TGTGCCAGCAGTGTCGAGGCCTTGTACGAGACCCAGTACTTC.